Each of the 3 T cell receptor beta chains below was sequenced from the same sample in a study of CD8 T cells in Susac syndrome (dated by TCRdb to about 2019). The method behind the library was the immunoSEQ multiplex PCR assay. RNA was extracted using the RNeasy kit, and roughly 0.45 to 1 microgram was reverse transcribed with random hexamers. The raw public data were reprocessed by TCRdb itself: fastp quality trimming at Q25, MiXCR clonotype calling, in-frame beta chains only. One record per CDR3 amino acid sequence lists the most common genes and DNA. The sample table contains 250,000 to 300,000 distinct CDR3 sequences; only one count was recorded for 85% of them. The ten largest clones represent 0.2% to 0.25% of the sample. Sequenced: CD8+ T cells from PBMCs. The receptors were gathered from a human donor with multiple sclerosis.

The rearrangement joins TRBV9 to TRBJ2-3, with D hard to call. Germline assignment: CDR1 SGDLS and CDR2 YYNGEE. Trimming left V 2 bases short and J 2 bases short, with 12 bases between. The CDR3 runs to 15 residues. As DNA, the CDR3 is TGTGCCAGCAGCGTCTATAGGGAAGTCACAGATACGCAGTATTTT. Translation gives CASSVYREVTDTQYF.

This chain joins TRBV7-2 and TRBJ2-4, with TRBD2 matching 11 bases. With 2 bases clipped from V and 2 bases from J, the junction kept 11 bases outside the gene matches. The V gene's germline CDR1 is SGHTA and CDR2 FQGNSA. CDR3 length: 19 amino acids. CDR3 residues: CASSLILAGGPGTKNIQYF. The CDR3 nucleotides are TGTGCCAGCAGCTTAATTTTAGCGGGAGGGCCGGGAACCAAAAACATTCAGTACTTC.

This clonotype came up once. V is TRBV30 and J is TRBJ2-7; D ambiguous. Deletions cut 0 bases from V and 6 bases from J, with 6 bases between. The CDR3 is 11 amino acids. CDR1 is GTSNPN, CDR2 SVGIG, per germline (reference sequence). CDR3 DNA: TGTGCCTGGAGTGTAATCACCGAGCAGTACTTC. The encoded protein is CAWSVITEQYF.